This TCR beta chain was recorded in a study of T cell responses to AZD1222 COVID-19 vaccine. After removal of 3 bases from V and 8 bases from J, the junction contained 7 bases not matched to a gene. CDR3 length equals 16 residues. In germline, CDR1 is KGHSH, CDR2 LQKENI. Only a few counts were recorded for this clone. Its target is unknown. Clones were read by immunoSEQ multiplex PCR, and TCRdb kept only the in-frame ones, dropping some. The data show some 140,000 clones, about 90% seen once. Study observations and caveats: Donors in the cohort were predominantly white British and more often female, and clonal diversity was possibly underestimated. Repertoires in all cases were sampled only once the peak T cell response had passed. Regions 160-218 and 743-854 dominated among vaccine-associated CD4 TCRs spanning spike.

The receptor comes from an adult in good health. The source material was peripheral blood, sampled on day 0 of AZD1222 vaccination. The V call is TRBV18, the J call TRBJ2-1; TRBD2 agrees at 13 bases. The CDR3 reads CASSPGTSGTLDEQFF. In DNA form, the CDR3 reads TGTGCCAGCTCACCCGGGACTAGCGGGACCTTGGATGAGCAGTTCTTC. Using reference TRBV18 and TRBJ2-1 for the parts outside the CDR3, the full variable domain is NAGVMQNPRHLVRRRGQEARLRCSPMKGHSHVYWYRQLPEEGLKFMVYLQKENIIDESGMPKERFSAEFPKEGPSILRIQQVVRGDSAAYFCASSPGTSGTLDEQFFGPGTRLTVL.